These T cell receptor beta chains were read from a single sample in a study of response to subunit inactivated influenza vaccine. TCRdb analysed the RT-PCR reads with MiXCR anew, one entry per CDR3 protein. The sample shows hundreds of thousands of distinct CDR3 sequences, roughly 22% of them seen only once. Source: PBMCs from blood, taken about 19 months after vaccination. These receptors were obtained from a man in his fifties or sixties who received an inactivated influenza vaccine. CDR3s include the opening cysteine and the closing phenylalanine or tryptophan. The D gene is left open where the match is weak. The listing skips clone size in some rows; elsewhere it reads once, few, many or a size class.

v_call	d_call	clone_size	j_call	cdr3_nt	cdr3_aa
TRBV6-5	.	.	TRBJ2-3	TGTGCCAGCAGTTGGGACCGCACAGATACGCAGTATTTT	CASSWDRTDTQYF
TRBV5-1	TRBD2	.	TRBJ2-1	TGCGCCAGCAGCTCTAGCGGGGGGGGCTACAATGAGCAGTTCTTC	CASSSSGGGYNEQFF
TRBV12-3/TRBV12-4	.	few	TRBJ1-5	TGTGCCAGCAGTTTCTTTTCTTTTAAGGCCCGGCGAGGGCCCCAGCATTTT	CASSFFSFKARRGPQHF
TRBV6-5	TRBD2	.	TRBJ2-1	TGTGCCAGCAGTTACTCCATAGCGGGAGGTTACAATGAGCAGTTCTTC	CASSYSIAGGYNEQFF
TRBV6-6	.	.	TRBJ2-1	TGTGCCAGCTGGATAGGTGGAGGCAATGAGCAGTTCTTC	CASWIGGGNEQFF
TRBV4-3	TRBD2	many	TRBJ2-5	TGCGCCAGCAGCCAGGCTCTTGGGACTAGCGGGAGCTGGGAGACCCAGTACTTC	CASSQALGTSGSWETQYF
TRBV11-3	.	.	TRBJ2-1	TGTGCCAGCAGCTCAGAGAACCTATATGAGCAGTTCTTC	CASSSENLYEQFF
TRBV9	.	few	TRBJ2-1	TGTGCCAGCAGCGTAGAAGCGGGCAACAATGAGCAGTTCTTC	CASSVEAGNNEQFF
TRBV20-1	.	.	TRBJ1-1	TGCAGTGCCTTACAGGGTAGGTGGACTGAAGCTTTCTTT	CSALQGRWTEAFF
TRBV4-2	.	.	TRBJ2-5	TGTGCCAGCAGCCAAGTGTCAGGGAGAGAGACCCAGTACTTC	CASSQVSGRETQYF
TRBV6-1	TRBD1	many	TRBJ1-4	TGTGCCAGCAGTGCCGGGACAGGGAGTAATGAAAAACTGTTTTTT	CASSAGTGSNEKLFF
TRBV6-1	.	.	TRBJ2-7	TGTGCCAGCAGTAAAATCTCCTACGAGCAGTACTTC	CASSKISYEQYF
TRBV11-3	.	.	TRBJ2-1	TGTGCCAGCAGCTCTTTACAGGGCAGCTCCTACAATGAGCAGTTCTTC	CASSSLQGSSYNEQFF
TRBV5-1	.	few	TRBJ2-3	TGCGCCAGCAGCCCGGCTCCAGATACGCAGTATTTT	CASSPAPDTQYF
TRBV28	TRBD2	few	TRBJ2-7	TGTGCCAGCAAGGTAGTAGCGGGAGAGGGCTACGAGCAGTACTTC	CASKVVAGEGYEQYF
TRBV7-2	TRBD1	few	TRBJ1-2	TGTGCCAGCAGCTCACGCCGGGACAGCTATGGCTACACCTTC	CASSSRRDSYGYTF
TRBV4-1	.	few	TRBJ1-4	TGCGCCAGCAGCCAAGCCCGCGGAGAAAAACTGTTTTTT	CASSQARGEKLFF